A single sample gave rise to the 14 T cell receptor beta chains below, sequenced in a study of CXCR3-negative and CXCR3-positive naive CD8 T cells. In preparing the TRB cDNA libraries, 5' RACE with UMI labels was used. From its re-call of the 5' RACE reads, TCRdb lists each CDR3 protein once, without DNA. The sample has roughly 3,100 distinct CDR3 sequences, and its top ten clones hold about 2.3%. The material sequenced was naive CXCR3- CD8+ T cells from blood. Noted subset: CD45RO-CCR7+CD27+CD95- naive CD8+ T cells lacking CXCR3 (TNR3-). The receptors stem from a human donor in good health. Some clones in this sample may be carry-over from other donors' samples.

This chain links TRBV29-1 with TRBJ2-7; TCRdb returns TRBD1, unconfirmable since there is no DNA. The germline V gene has CDR1 SQVTM and CDR2 ANQGSEA. CDR3 length: 12 residues. The CDR3 here is CSEVTGGGEQYF.

The rearrangement links TRBV29-1 to TRBJ2-7; lacking DNA, the TRBD1 call made by TCRdb goes unchecked. The CDR3 runs 15 residues. Per the germline V gene, CDR1 is SQVTM and CDR2 is ANQGSEA. CDR3 residues: CSVGFWGTGNYEQYF.

The chain employs TRBV29-1 and TRBJ2-1; TCRdb's D call, TRBD2, is unchecked because there is no DNA. The V gene's germline CDR1 is SQVTM and CDR2 ANQGSEA. The CDR3 runs to 16 residues. CDR3 protein: CSVGLASLSTYNEQFF.

Judged by frequency, this clonotype is medium-sized. The V and J genes are TRBV7-2 and TRBJ2-1; with no DNA, the TCRdb D assignment of TRBD2 cannot be verified. CDR1 and CDR2 (germline): SGHTA, FQGNSA. The CDR3 is 15 amino acids. CDR3 sequence reads: CASSFSGGAYNEQFF.

This clonotype is labeled medium-sized based on frequency. The chain employs TRBV4-1 and TRBJ2-1; the D call from TCRdb, TRBD2, cannot be confirmed without DNA. Per germline, CDR1 MGHRA and CDR2 YSYEKL. The CDR3 spans 17 residues. CDR3 loop: CASSQDDLAGVGDEQFF.

The chain recombines TRBV29-1 with TRBJ2-7; no DNA is available, so the TRBD1 call from TCRdb remains unchecked. CDR1 is SQVTM, CDR2 ANQGSEA, per germline. The CDR3 covers 15 residues. The CDR3 here is CSAYSGEWGLGEQYF.

Considering frequency, this clonotype is medium-sized. The chain combines TRBV4-3 with TRBJ2-1; checking the TCRdb D call of TRBD1 is not possible without DNA. The CDR3 covers 19 residues. CDR1 and CDR2 from the germline V gene are LGHNA and YSLEER. This CDR3 reads CASSQGWGARRTLYNEQFF.

The rearrangement links TRBV12-5 to TRBJ2-2. The germline gives CDR1 LGHNT, CDR2 FRNRAP. This CDR3 is built from 15 residues. CDR3 region: CASGFDGANTGELFF.

Judged by frequency, this clonotype is medium-sized (0.01 to 0.1%). This chain joins TRBV14 and TRBJ2-7; TCRdb picks TRBD1, but there is no DNA to check that call. CDR1 and CDR2 (germline): SGHDN, FVKESK. The CDR3 is 15 residues long. The CDR3 region is CASRGDRDNSYEQYF.

This clonotype is classed as medium-sized by frequency. The chain links TRBV29-1 to TRBJ2-7; the TRBD1 assignment by TCRdb is unverifiable without DNA. Germline V gene sequence: CDR1 SQVTM, CDR2 ANQGSEA. The CDR3 has 12 residues. The CDR3 loop reads CSVGGQGGEQYF.

This clonotype is classed as medium-sized by frequency. This chain uses TRBV5-1 with TRBJ2-2. The CDR3 contains 15 residues. CDR1 is SGHRS and CDR2 is YFSETQ in the germline V gene. The CDR3 is CASSLGATNTGELFF.

According to its frequency, this clonotype is medium-sized. The chain employs TRBV29-1 and TRBJ1-4; TCRdb returns TRBD1, unconfirmable since there is no DNA. The CDR3 covers 14 residues. The germline CDR1 and CDR2 sequences are SQVTM and ANQGSEA. The CDR3 sequence is CSVGMRTKGEKLFF.

This clonotype registers medium-sized by frequency. The V and J genes are TRBV20-1 and TRBJ2-5; TCRdb designates TRBD1, a call that cannot be tested without DNA. The germline gives CDR1 DFQATT, CDR2 SNEGSKA (reference sequence). The CDR3 has 18 residues. The chain's CDR3 is CSAREPSGAGLPQETQYF.

Frequency places this clonotype as medium-sized. The J gene is TRBJ2-5, the V gene TRBV25-1. Germline CDR1 is MGHDK and CDR2 is SYGVNS. The CDR3 spans 14 residues. The CDR3 spells CASSEYGRQETQYF.